Shown below are 30 T cell receptor beta chains from a single sample sequenced in a study of T cells after yellow fever vaccination (dated by TCRdb to about 2019). According to the study, the label for this sample's treatment or condition signals: live attenuated yellow fever vaccine strain. Library preparation employed 5' RACE. TCRdb lists the instrument as Illumina HiSeq 2500. TCRdb reworked the public reads: Q25 trimming with fastp, MiXCR clone assembly, productive beta chains retained. Rows matching on CDR3 protein sequence are summarized as one entry with the most common DNA and genes. The sample table records around 310,000 distinct CDR3 sequences; 8.7% of these occur just once. More than 15% of the sample goes to the ten largest clones. The sequences come from PBMCs, collected on the day of the first yellow fever vaccination. These receptors were taken from a man younger than 30 who received the YFV17D yellow fever vaccine.

This clonotype has a count of ten or more. The rearrangement joins TRBV29-1 to TRBJ1-2, with D unresolved. The CDR3 is 11 residues long. V was trimmed by 6 bases and J by 7 bases, leaving 12 bases between them. Germline CDR1 and CDR2: SQVTM and ANQGSEA. CDR3 sequence: CSVLDMFGYTF. CDR3 bases: TGCAGCGTGCTTGACATGTTTGGCTACACCTTC.

The CDR3 sequence: CASSYRSQRANEKLFF. The CDR3, as DNA: TGCGCCAGCAGCTACAGATCACAGAGGGCTAATGAAAAACTGTTTTTT. The chain is built from TRBV5-1 and TRBJ1-4; no definite D call. Germline loops: CDR1 SGHRS, CDR2 YFSETQ. This CDR3 contains 16 residues. Trimming pared 3 bases from V and 3 bases from J, leaving 15 bases between.

This clonotype was observed many times. The CDR3 loop reads CASKGRISYEQYF. The CDR3 DNA sequence: TGTGCCAGCAAGGGTCGGATTTCCTACGAGCAGTACTTC. This rearrangement joins TRBV27 to TRBJ2-7; no firm D call. This CDR3 has 13 amino acids. V was pared by 7 bases and J by 1 base, with 11 bases between. The germline V gene encodes CDR1 MNHEY and CDR2 SMNVEV (reference sequence).

This clonotype has only a few counts. This chain joins TRBV7-9 and TRBJ2-3; 11 nucleotides line up with TRBD2. This CDR3 is built from 16 residues. Germline V gene sequence: CDR1 SEHNR, CDR2 FQNEAQ (reference sequence). V trimming: 1 base; J trimming: 4 bases; junction bases outside the gene matches: 4. As DNA, the CDR3 is TGTGCCAGCAGCTTAGTAGCTAGCGGGGGGCCAGATACGCAGTATTTT. This codes for CASSLVASGGPDTQYF.

The chain links TRBV19 to TRBJ1-2, with a tentative D call TRBD1 (5 bases). Deletions cut 5 bases from V and 0 bases from J, with 13 bases between. Germline V lookup: CDR1 LNHDA, CDR2 SQIVND (reference sequence). This CDR3 is 15 amino acids long. The CDR3 coding sequence is TGTGCCAGTAGTCTTCTGGGACGGACTAACTATGGCTACACCTTC. Residues: CASSLLGRTNYGYTF.

The J gene is TRBJ1-6, the V gene TRBV4-1, with a weak D call TRBD1 (5 bases). The CDR3 sequence is 17 residues long. From germline, CDR1 is MGHRA and CDR2 YSYEKL. V was pared by 1 base and J by 10 bases, with 20 bases between. In DNA, the CDR3 is TGCGCCAGCAGCCAAGCGGCCCTGGGACTAGTTCTCTCACCCCTCCACTTT. Protein sequence: CASSQAALGLVLSPLHF.

This clonotype was recorded many times. A much larger clone differs from this one at a single base, so this may be a read error. This chain joins TRBV7-3 and TRBJ2-2; D is undetermined. Per germline, CDR1 SGHTA and CDR2 FQGTGA. CDR3 length: 12 residues. V was clipped by 4 bases and J by 4 bases, with 4 bases between them. The CDR3 sequence is CASSWGTGELFF. The CDR3 coding sequence is TGTGCCAGCAGCTGGGGCACCGGGGAGCTGTTTTTT.

This clonotype showed up just a few times. The rearrangement links TRBV6-5 to TRBJ2-3, with TRBD1 as a possible D gene (6 bases). V was shortened by 0 bases and J by 3 bases, with 10 bases between the two germline ends. CDR1 is MNHEY, CDR2 SVGAGI, per germline. CDR3 length: 15 residues. As DNA, the CDR3 is TGTGCCAGCAGTTACTCGGGGGCGCGAACAGATACGCAGTATTTT. Amino acids: CASSYSGARTDTQYF.

This clonotype has only a few counts. The chain is built from TRBV7-6 and TRBJ2-3, with 7 positions matching TRBD2. Germline-derived CDR1 and CDR2 are SGHVS and FNYEAQ. After removal of 5 bases from V and 6 bases from J, the junction contained 8 bases not matched to a gene. The CDR3 is 14 amino acids. In nucleotides, the CDR3 is TGTGCCAGCAGCAGCGGTAGCGGGCGCGATACGCAGTATTTT. Translation: CASSSGSGRDTQYF.

In this sample, this clonotype turned up many times. The V and J genes are TRBV11-2 and TRBJ2-3; TRBD2 matches 9 bases. The CDR3 totals 15 residues. J was trimmed by 5 bases and V by 0 bases; bases with no gene match: 3. Germline V gene data show CDR1 as SGHAT and CDR2 as FQNNGV. The CDR3 sequence is CASSLEAGGGDTQYF. The CDR3 DNA reads TGTGCCAGCAGCTTAGAAGCGGGGGGCGGAGATACGCAGTATTTT.

Many counts were recorded for this clonotype. For the CDR3, the DNA is TGTGCCAGCAGTTTACCCCACAATGAGCAGTTCTTC. Encoded protein: CASSLPHNEQFF. This sequence joins TRBV28 and TRBJ2-1; D not resolved. Trimming left V 2 bases short and J 5 bases short, with 4 bases between. The CDR3 is 12 amino acids. Germline CDR1 MDHEN, CDR2 SYDVKM.

The J gene is TRBJ2-1, the V gene TRBV7-2; D is ambiguous. The CDR3 loop spans 16 amino acids. Per germline, CDR1 SGHTA and CDR2 FQGNSA. Trimming pared 2 bases from V and 5 bases from J, leaving 16 bases between. The CDR3 region has the DNA TGTGCCAGCAGCTTATCGGGTCGGGCCGGCCACAATGAGCAGTTCTTC. This encodes CASSLSGRAGHNEQFF.

V is TRBV7-9 and J is TRBJ1-4; 10 bases match TRBD1. The CDR3 is made up of 15 amino acids. V dropped 3 bases and J dropped 7; count of bases not matched to a gene: 5. Looked up from germline, CDR1 is SEHNR and CDR2 is FQNEAQ (reference sequence). In DNA, the CDR3 is TGTGCCAGCAGCTTCGTAGGACAGGGGGTTGAAAAACTGTTTTTT. As protein: CASSFVGQGVEKLFF.

Only a few counts were recorded for this clonotype. The V call is TRBV19, the J call TRBJ2-7, with D perhaps TRBD1 or TRBD2 (6 bases each). Germline CDR1 LNHDA, CDR2 SQIVND (reference sequence). This CDR3 has 14 residues. V was trimmed by 5 bases and J by 5 bases, leaving 16 bases between them. The CDR3 nucleotides are TGTGCCAGTAGTCCGAATCGGGGGCGACACGAGCAGTACTTC. This gives the protein CASSPNRGRHEQYF.

This clonotype was found many times. The junction departs from the called germline gene at one end, perhaps through a read error. The chain is built from TRBV5-1 and TRBJ1-1; no firm D call. Germline V gene lookup returns CDR1 SGHRS and CDR2 YFSETQ. The CDR3 has 13 amino acids. CDR3 residues: CASSLSMNTEAFF. CDR3 sequence (DNA): TGTGCCAGCAGTTTATCCATGAACACTGAAGCTTTCTTT.

This clonotype was seen many times. J is TRBJ1-3 and V is TRBV6-1; TRBD1 aligns across 11 bases. With V trimmed by 6 bases and J by 4 bases, 14 bases remained unmatched. This CDR3 region has 18 residues. Germline V gene data show CDR1 as MNHNS and CDR2 as SASEGT. CDR3 DNA sequence: TGTGCCAGCAGGCATCGGGACAGGGGGTACATAGTGGGAAACACCATATATTTT. It specifies CASRHRDRGYIVGNTIYF.

The J gene is TRBJ2-7, the V gene TRBV5-5; D possibly corresponds to TRBD1 (6 bases). The CDR3 is 13 residues long. Trimming shortened V by 2 bases and J by 1 base, and 7 bases separated the two germline ends. CDR1 and CDR2 (germline): SGHKS, YYEKEE (reference sequence). DNA for the CDR3: TGTGCCAGCAGCTTCGGGACATCCTACGAGCAGTACGTC. Translation gives CASSFGTSYEQYV.

This clonotype was picked up a small number of times. The chain recombines TRBV5-1 with TRBJ2-7; D is ambiguous. CDR1 SGHRS and CDR2 YFSETQ come from the germline V gene. The V gene lost 0 bases and the J gene lost 0 bases, with 13 bases spanning the gap. The CDR3 covers 16 residues. CDR3 amino acids: CASSLAPSPTSYEQYV. The CDR3 bases are TGCGCCAGCAGCTTGGCCCCTTCCCCTACCTCCTACGAGCAGTACGTC.

The chain is built from TRBV5-1 and TRBJ1-3; perhaps TRBD1 as D (5 bases). The length of the CDR3 is 15 residues. The germline V gene encodes CDR1 SGHRS and CDR2 YFSETQ. V shed 5 bases and J shed 0 bases, with 12 bases lying between them. The DNA of the CDR3 is TGCGCCAGCAGTGGGGGAGCAGGCTCTGGAAACACCATATATTTT. Translating gives CASSGGAGSGNTIYF.

As concerns this clonotype: A much larger clone sits a single nucleotide away, making a read error possible. J is TRBJ2-3 and V is TRBV7-3; D is unclear. CDR3 length: 13 residues. V was pared by 4 bases and J by 3 bases, with 8 bases between. Germline CDR1 is SGHTA and CDR2 is FQGTGA. Here the CDR3 reads CASSSMGTDTQYF. The CDR3 nucleotides are TGTGCCAGCAGCTCGATGGGTACAGATACGCAGTATTTT.

The table lists this clonotype with a few counts. The gene calls are TRBV6-1 and TRBJ2-1; maybe TRBD1 (5 bases). V gave up 6 bases and J gave up 7 bases, with 13 bases separating them. This CDR3 is built from 13 residues. CDR1 is MNHNS and CDR2 is SASEGT in the germline V gene. In nucleotides, the CDR3 is TGTGCCAGCAGCCACACAGGCCTGAATGAGCAGTTCTTC. Translating gives CASSHTGLNEQFF.

The V call is TRBV5-1, the J call TRBJ2-2; the D gene is possibly TRBD2 (5 bases). V shed 5 bases and J shed 4 bases, with 9 bases lying between them. This CDR3 region has 13 residues. The germline CDR1 and CDR2 sequences are SGHRS and YFSETQ. The CDR3 sequence is CASRREITGELFF. In DNA, the CDR3 is TGCGCCAGCAGGAGGGAGATCACCGGGGAGCTGTTTTTT.

The V call is TRBV27, the J call TRBJ2-4; D is ambiguous. CDR3 size: 15 residues. The V and J ends lost 5 bases and 0 bases respectively, with 11 bases between them. Germline CDR1 is MNHEY and CDR2 is SMNVEV (reference sequence). Here the CDR3 DNA reads TGTGCCAGCAGTCCCGGGCCATCAGCCAAAAACATTCAGTACTTC. Amino acids: CASSPGPSAKNIQYF.

This clonotype occurred a few times. This chain links TRBV29-1 with TRBJ1-2; no clear D gene. The CDR3 has 14 amino acids. Germline V gene sequence: CDR1 SQVTM, CDR2 ANQGSEA. V lost 5 bases and J lost 5, with 18 bases in between. The CDR3 reads CSVRFHLTSYGYTF. The CDR3 coding sequence is TGCAGCGTTCGTTTTCACTTAACGTCATATGGCTACACCTTC.

The chain has TRBV18 and TRBJ2-3; D not certain. Between the trimmed V and J ends, which lost 0 bases and 1 base, there was a span of 5 bases. Germline loops: CDR1 KGHSH, CDR2 LQKENI. The CDR3 loop spans 14 amino acids. CDR3: CASSPPARTDTQYF. CDR3 DNA: TGTGCCAGCTCACCACCCGCCCGCACAGATACGCAGTATTTT. Full variable domain (rest looked up from reference TRBV18 and TRBJ2-3): NAGVMQNPRHLVRRRGQEARLRCSPMKGHSHVYWYRQLPEEGLKFMVYLQKENIIDESGMPKERFSAEFPKEGPSILRIQQVVRGDSAAYFCASSPPARTDTQYFGPGTRLTVL.

This CDR3 reads CASSLPREGRTKETQYF. CDR3 DNA sequence: TGCGCCAGCAGCTTGCCGAGAGAGGGACGGACTAAAGAGACCCAGTACTTC. The V and J genes are TRBV5-1 and TRBJ2-5, with D possibly being TRBD2 (6 bases). CDR1 SGHRS and CDR2 YFSETQ come from the germline V gene. V dropped 1 base and J dropped 3 bases, with 19 bases sitting between them. CDR3 length: 17 amino acids. Supplemented by reference TRBV5-1 and TRBJ2-5, the full variable domain reads KAGVTQTPRYLIKTRGQQVTLSCSPISGHRSVSWYQQTPGQGLQFLFEYFSETQRNKGNFPGRFSGRQFSNSRSEMNVSTLELGDSALYLCASSLPREGRTKETQYFGPGTRLLVL.

The chain combines TRBV18 with TRBJ2-1; TRBD2 might be the D (6 bases). Looked up from germline, CDR1 is KGHSH and CDR2 is LQKENI. The germline V and J ends were trimmed by 0 bases and 8 bases, with 14 bases remaining between them. The CDR3 consists of 15 residues. Written as DNA, the CDR3 is TGTGCCAGCTCACCACCGGGGACTTGGGGAGATGAGCAGTTCTTC. Translation: CASSPPGTWGDEQFF.

The chain joins TRBV20-1 to TRBJ1-4; D is unresolved. This CDR3 is built from 16 residues. Trimming took off 5 bases at V and 10 bases at J, with 26 bases between the two ends. CDR1 DFQATT and CDR2 SNEGSKA come from the germline V gene (reference sequence). DNA for the CDR3: TGCAGTGCTTTTGCTCCCTGGGCAGCCCTCACCGGAAAACTGTTTTTT. Its protein is CSAFAPWAALTGKLFF.

This clonotype has just a few counts. The chain recombines TRBV4-1 with TRBJ1-6; weak D call: TRBD1 (6 bases). V was shortened by 3 bases and J by 8 bases, with 8 bases between the two germline ends. CDR3 length: 13 amino acids. Germline V lookup: CDR1 MGHRA, CDR2 YSYEKL. This CDR3 reads CASSQGADSPLHF. The DNA for the CDR3 is TGCGCCAGCAGCCAGGGGGCCGATTCACCCCTCCACTTT.

The rearrangement joins TRBV29-1 to TRBJ1-1; 7 bases agree with TRBD1. Germline CDR1 reads SQVTM; CDR2 reads ANQGSEA. The CDR3 length is 13 residues. After removal of 7 bases from V and 3 bases from J, the junction contained 8 bases not matched to a gene. CDR3 DNA: TGCAGCGCTCCCATCCAGGGGGACACTGAAGCTTTCTTT. Its translation is CSAPIQGDTEAFF.